This entry lists 19 T cell receptor beta chains sequenced from one sample in a study of blood T cell repertoires in COVID-19 (dated by TCRdb to 2018 to 2021). Library creation used the immunoSEQ multiplex PCR assay. The source is immuneACCESS, and TCRdb retained only in-frame sequences with V and J called. Part of the clones is not carried over; for the studies checked, unresolved V genes explain less than half of this, and the remainder is unexplained. This sample lists under 300,000 clones; 85% to 90% were detected once. Of the sample, under 2.5% falls within the top ten clones. The sample consisted of PBMCs or T cells enriched from blood (not recorded which). Receptor source: a woman aged 55-69 years who had recovered from COVID-19.

Here the CDR3 reads CASRLTGDFQGYTF. For the CDR3, the DNA is TGTGCCAGCAGGCTAACAGGTGACTTCCAGGGCTACACCTTC. The J gene is TRBJ1-2, the V gene TRBV28; D might be TRBD1 (5 bases). The length of the CDR3 is 14 residues. The germline V gene has CDR1 MDHEN and CDR2 SYDVKM. V dropped 6 bases and J dropped 8 bases, with 19 bases sitting between them.

The chain joins TRBV18 to TRBJ2-5; D is undetermined. Germline V gene data show CDR1 as KGHSH and CDR2 as LQKENI. The CDR3 length is 11 residues. V was trimmed by 5 bases and J by 2 bases, leaving 3 bases between them. CDR3 in amino acids: CASSLQETQYF. The DNA of the CDR3 is TGTGCCAGCTCATTACAAGAGACCCAGTACTTC.

This CDR3 reads CASRTGSIGGNTIYF. The CDR3 nucleotides are TGTGCCAGCAGAACAGGTTCGATTGGAGGAAACACCATATATTTT. The J gene is TRBJ1-3, the V gene TRBV6-5, with D possibly TRBD1 on 5 matching bases. The germline gives CDR1 MNHEY, CDR2 SVGAGI. This CDR3 spans 15 amino acids. V lost 6 bases to trimming and J lost 4 bases, with 16 bases between them.

This sequence joins TRBV7-3 and TRBJ2-5; tentatively, D is TRBD1 (6 bases). The CDR3 is 15 residues long. Trimming removed 5 bases from V and 0 bases from J, with 13 bases in between. Germline values: CDR1 SGHTA, CDR2 FQGTGA. The CDR3 protein is CASSRQASYQETQYF. As DNA, the CDR3 is TGTGCCAGCAGCCGACAGGCCTCGTACCAAGAGACCCAGTACTTC.

The rearrangement links TRBV3-1 (or the pseudogene TRBV3-2) to TRBJ1-3, with TRBD1 matching over 10 bases. The J segment lost 3 bases and the V segment lost 0 bases, leaving 5 bases of the junction unmatched. This CDR3 is built from 17 residues. CDR1 and CDR2 from the germline V gene are LGHDT and YNNKEL (reference sequence). CDR3: CASSQDQGTGVGNTIYF. As DNA, the CDR3 is TGTGCCAGCAGCCAAGATCAGGGGACAGGGGTTGGAAACACCATATATTTT.

J is TRBJ1-1 and V is TRBV28; the match to TRBD1 covers 11 bases. V lost 4 bases, J lost 3 bases, and 7 bases stayed unmatched. Germline V CDR1 and CDR2: MDHEN, SYDVKM. This CDR3 contains 16 residues. CDR3 DNA: TGTGCCAGCAGTTCAGGACAGGGGGCGGTAGACACTGAAGCTTTCTTT. It encodes CASSSGQGAVDTEAFF.

This clone showed up just once. This rearrangement joins TRBV4-1 to TRBJ1-5; the D is unclear. V was trimmed by 1 base and J by 5 bases, leaving 6 bases between them. This CDR3 has 13 residues. Germline lookup yields CDR1 MGHRA and CDR2 YSYEKL. This CDR3 reads CASSQVRDQPQHF. CDR3 nucleotides: TGCGCCAGCAGCCAAGTGAGGGATCAGCCCCAGCATTTT.

This chain connects TRBV27 to TRBJ1-5; D perhaps matches TRBD1 (6 bases). The CDR3 sequence is 15 residues long. V was cut by 2 bases and J by 5 bases, with 13 bases left in between. The germline gives CDR1 MNHEY, CDR2 SMNVEV (reference sequence). The CDR3 DNA reads TGTGCCAGCAGTTTAGGGCAGGGGTTCTATCAGCCCCAGCATTTT. It codes for CASSLGQGFYQPQHF.

The genes are TRBV25-1 and TRBJ1-4; TRBD1 agrees at 7 bases. Germline CDR1 reads MGHDK; CDR2 reads SYGVNS. The CDR3 consists of 11 residues. Trimming at V came to 4 bases and at J to 11 bases, leaving 1 base not matched to a gene. Written as DNA, the CDR3 is TGTGCCAGCAGTGCGGACAGGAAACTGTTTTTT. Encoded protein: CASSADRKLFF.

This clone was counted a single time. The rearrangement joins TRBV24-1 to TRBJ2-6; D is uncertain. The CDR3 runs to 13 residues. Germline V gene sequence: CDR1 KGHDR, CDR2 SFDVKD. Between the trimmed V and J ends, which lost 7 bases and 0 bases, there was a span of 3 bases. The chain's CDR3 is CATSLSGANVLTF. For the CDR3, the DNA is TGTGCCACCAGCCTCTCTGGGGCCAACGTCCTGACTTTC.

This clone was picked up a small number of times. This CDR3 is CASGLAGGRNTGELFF. The DNA of the CDR3 is TGTGCCAGCGGGCTAGCGGGGGGGAGGAACACCGGGGAGCTGTTTTTT. This chain uses TRBV3-1 (or the pseudogene TRBV3-2) with TRBJ2-2; TRBD2 matches at 12 bases. Germline V gene data show CDR1 as LGHDT and CDR2 as YNNKEL (reference sequence). The CDR3 covers 16 residues. V trimming: 8 bases; J trimming: 1 base; junction bases outside the gene matches: 5.

The chain combines TRBV6-1 with TRBJ1-1; weak D call: TRBD1 (5 bases). The CDR3 extends over 15 amino acids. The germline V and J ends were trimmed by 2 bases and 1 base, with 11 bases remaining between them. Germline V gives CDR1 MNHNS, CDR2 SASEGT. CDR3 loop: CASSETRGQNTEAFF. The CDR3 DNA reads as TGTGCCAGCAGTGAAACAAGGGGCCAGAACACTGAAGCTTTCTTT.

V usage is TRBV27 and J usage is TRBJ1-5, with a weak D call TRBD1 (5 bases). Germline-derived CDR1 and CDR2 are MNHEY and SMNVEV (reference sequence). This CDR3 has 14 residues. Trimming shortened V by 7 bases and J by 6 bases, and 16 bases separated the two germline ends. This chain's CDR3 is CASKITGSSQPQHF. CDR3 coding DNA: TGTGCCAGCAAGATAACAGGATCAAGTCAGCCCCAGCATTTT.

V usage is TRBV2 and J usage is TRBJ1-6, with D perhaps TRBD1 (5 bases). The germline V gene has CDR1 SNHLY and CDR2 FYNNEI. The length of the CDR3 is 14 residues. Trimming took 6 bases from V and 7 from J, leaving 13 bases between them. The CDR3, as DNA: TGTGCCAGCAGGGGGCGCGTTTGGAATTCACCCCTCCACTTT. Translated: CASRGRVWNSPLHF.

The chain joins TRBV7-3 to TRBJ1-1; 8 bases are a match to TRBD1. This CDR3 contains 18 residues. V was pared by 5 bases and J by 1 base, with 15 bases of the junction left unmatched. Germline-derived CDR1 and CDR2 are SGHTA and FQGTGA. Written as DNA, the CDR3 is TGTGCCAGCAGCCCTGGCTGGGGGCAGGGGGCCGGGAACACTGAAGCTTTCTTT. It specifies CASSPGWGQGAGNTEAFF.

The J gene is TRBJ2-7, the V gene TRBV12-3 or TRBV12-4; no firm D call. V was clipped by 4 bases and J by 7 bases, with 11 bases between them. This CDR3 is built from 12 residues. CDR3 residues: CASSSSAGEQYF. The CDR3 nucleotides are TGTGCCAGCAGTTCCTCAGCCGGGGAGCAGTACTTC.

This clone has a handful of counts. The J gene is TRBJ1-4, the V gene TRBV27, with TRBD1 as a possible D gene (5 bases). CDR1 and CDR2 from the germline V gene are MNHEY and SMNVEV (reference sequence). There are 14 residues in the CDR3. V gave up 5 bases and J gave up 7 bases, with 14 bases separating them. The CDR3 DNA follows: TGTGCCAGCAGTCCAGGGAAGCGGGGTGAAAAACTGTTTTTT. Translating gives CASSPGKRGEKLFF.

The rearrangement links TRBV6-2 or TRBV6-3 to TRBJ1-5; TRBD1 might be the D (5 bases). Germline CDR1 is MNHEY and CDR2 is SVGEGT. V was trimmed by 0 bases and J by 4 bases, leaving 19 bases between them. The CDR3 sequence is 18 residues long. CDR3 region: CASSYSSLRAGSNQPQHF. In DNA form, the CDR3 reads TGTGCCAGCAGTTACTCGAGTCTCAGGGCGGGGTCGAATCAGCCCCAGCATTTT.

The rearrangement links TRBV5-1 to TRBJ1-1; no clear D gene. Trimming stripped 0 bases from V and 1 base from J, with 13 bases between. The CDR3 totals 16 residues. Germline values: CDR1 SGHRS, CDR2 YFSETQ. CDR3 region: CASSLATGPGNTEAFF. The CDR3 nucleotides read TGCGCCAGCAGCTTGGCTACCGGCCCGGGGAACACTGAAGCTTTCTTT.